These 10 T cell receptor beta chains share one sample of origin, sequenced in a study of T cell responses to AZD1222 COVID-19 vaccine. This table comes from immunoSEQ multiplex PCR, and its TCRdb copy is limited to in-frame clones, with some not included. This repertoire shows 200,000 to 300,000 clones, just over 90% found once; its top ten account for 0.55%. The material was peripheral blood, obtained on day 0 of AZD1222 vaccination. These receptor sequences come from an adult in good health.

This clone showed up just once. The chain is built from TRBV3-1 (or the pseudogene TRBV3-2) and TRBJ2-1; unclear D gene. V lost 3 bases, J lost 7 bases, and 13 bases lay in between. Germline V lookup: CDR1 LGHDT, CDR2 YNNKEL (reference sequence). CDR3 length: 14 amino acids. CDR3 in DNA: TGTGCCAGCAGCCATGGTCTAACTCTAAATGAGCAGTTCTTC. Its translation is CASSHGLTLNEQFF.

This chain links TRBV11-2 with TRBJ2-1; tentatively, D is TRBD2 (5 bases). Per germline, CDR1 SGHAT and CDR2 FQNNGV. Trimming removed 3 bases from V and 5 bases from J, with 14 bases in between. This CDR3 region has 15 residues. Here the CDR3 reads CASSLARLTNNEQFF. The CDR3 region has the DNA TGTGCCAGCAGCTTGGCGCGACTAACCAACAATGAGCAGTTCTTC.

The chain joins TRBV12-3 or TRBV12-4 to TRBJ2-7; D is undetermined. The CDR3 runs 12 residues. V lost 0 bases and J 3 bases, leaving 3 bases between the germline ends. CDR3 in amino acids: CASSLAIYEQYF. DNA for the CDR3: TGTGCCAGCAGTTTAGCAATCTACGAGCAGTACTTC.

CDR3 nucleotide sequence: TGCGCCAGCAGCTCCGCAGGGGGGCAAGAGACCCAGTACTTC. Amino acid sequence: CASSSAGGQETQYF. The chain is built from TRBV5-1 and TRBJ2-5, with TRBD1 as a possible D gene (7 bases). Germline V CDR1 and CDR2: SGHRS, YFSETQ. V shed 3 bases and J shed 2 bases, with 11 bases lying between them. CDR3 length equals 14 residues.

The V call is TRBV6-7, the J call TRBJ2-3; perhaps D is TRBD1 or TRBD2 (5 bases each). TRBV6-7 carries the ORF label, with uncertain function. V was clipped by 8 bases and J by 0 bases, with 6 bases between them. This CDR3 has 12 amino acids. The CDR3, as DNA: TGTGCCAGCCGGGACAGCACAGATACGCAGTATTTT. Amino acid sequence: CASRDSTDTQYF.

The chain couples TRBV5-1 to TRBJ2-3; maybe TRBD1 (6 bases). V lost 4 bases and J lost 6, with 15 bases in between. Per the germline V gene, CDR1 is SGHRS and CDR2 is YFSETQ. This CDR3 comprises 14 residues. CDR3 protein: CASSAEGQGDTQYF. Written as DNA, the CDR3 is TGCGCCAGCAGCGCTGAGGGCCAGGGGGATACGCAGTATTTT.

As concerns this clone: This sample includes further DNA sequences coding for the same CDR3. The chain uses TRBV19 and TRBJ2-7; 7 bases are a match to TRBD1. V lost 2 bases and J lost 3; bases outside the gene matches: 1. CDR1 is LNHDA, CDR2 SQIVND, per germline (reference sequence). There are 13 residues in the CDR3. CDR3 sequence reads: CASSIRQGYEQYF. The CDR3, as DNA: TGTGCCAGTAGTATAAGACAGGGCTACGAGCAGTACTTC.

The chain has TRBV27 and TRBJ2-2, with 8 bases fitting TRBD2. V dropped 7 bases and J dropped 7; count of bases not matched to a gene: 8. The CDR3 totals 14 residues. Germline values: CDR1 MNHEY, CDR2 SMNVEV (reference sequence). The CDR3 region is CASTPAGGHGELFF. In DNA, the CDR3 is TGTGCCAGCACCCCTGCGGGGGGACACGGGGAGCTGTTTTTT.

The gene calls are TRBV9 and TRBJ2-1; D is perhaps TRBD1 (6 bases). The CDR3 contains 13 residues. V was pared by 0 bases and J by 9 bases, with 10 bases between. CDR1 and CDR2 (germline): SGDLS, YYNGEE. CDR3 amino acids: CASSVVQGSEQFF. For the CDR3, the DNA is TGTGCCAGCAGCGTAGTCCAGGGGAGTGAGCAGTTCTTC.

The V and J genes are TRBV5-1 and TRBJ2-1; 10 bases are a match to TRBD1. Trimming cost V 3 bases and J 7 bases; bases outside gene matches: 4. This CDR3 is 14 amino acids long. In germline, CDR1 is SGHRS, CDR2 YFSETQ. The CDR3 loop reads CASSSDRGRNEQFF. CDR3 nucleotides: TGCGCCAGCAGCTCGGACAGGGGGAGAAATGAGCAGTTCTTC. The entire variable domain, with the rest obtained from reference TRBV5-1 and TRBJ2-1, is as follows: KAGVTQTPRYLIKTRGQQVTLSCSPISGHRSVSWYQQTPGQGLQFLFEYFSETQRNKGNFPGRFSGRQFSNSRSEMNVSTLELGDSALYLCASSSDRGRNEQFFGPGTRLTVL.